This T cell receptor beta chain was recovered during a study of blood T cells in healthy people across ages. The authors ran a second PCR of roughly 6 to 12 cycles using a sample-barcoded 5' primer and a J-beta primer mix. Using its own MiXCR run on the 5' RACE reads, TCRdb lists one record per CDR3 protein. The sample has some 900,000 distinct CDR3 sequences, about 48% seen once. Every donor gave approximately 10 milliliters of peripheral blood. This clonotype was counted between two and nine times. Its matching antigen is unknown. Overall study findings and caveats: Diversity figures derived from one million T cells were judged to underestimate the true value. No one knew whether donors had CMV, which possibly confounded expanded clonotype changes. Versus aged donors, long-lived donors had higher diversity and more naive CD4+ cells.

Germline lookup yields CDR1 DFQATT and CDR2 SNEGSKA (reference sequence). The length of the CDR3 is 14 residues. Trimming stripped 5 bases from V and 8 bases from J, with 20 bases between. The chain combines TRBV20-1 with TRBJ2-3; D is undetermined. The sequence came from a man aged 25-45 years in good health. Specimen: blood. CDR3 residues: CSAPLTSHPGTQYF. CDR3 DNA sequence: TGCAGTGCTCCCCTAACTTCCCACCCGGGTACGCAGTATTTT.